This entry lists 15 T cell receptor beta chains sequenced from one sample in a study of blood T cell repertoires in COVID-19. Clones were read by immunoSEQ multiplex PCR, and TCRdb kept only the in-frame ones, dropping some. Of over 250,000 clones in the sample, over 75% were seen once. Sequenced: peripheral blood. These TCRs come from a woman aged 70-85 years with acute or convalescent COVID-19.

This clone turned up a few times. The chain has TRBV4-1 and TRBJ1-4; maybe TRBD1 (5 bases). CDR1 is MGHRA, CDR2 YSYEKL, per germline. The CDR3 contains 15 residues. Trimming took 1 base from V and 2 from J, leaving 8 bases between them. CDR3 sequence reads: CASSQAGGTNEKLFF. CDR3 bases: TGCGCCAGCAGCCAAGCCGGGGGGACTAATGAAAAACTGTTTTTT.

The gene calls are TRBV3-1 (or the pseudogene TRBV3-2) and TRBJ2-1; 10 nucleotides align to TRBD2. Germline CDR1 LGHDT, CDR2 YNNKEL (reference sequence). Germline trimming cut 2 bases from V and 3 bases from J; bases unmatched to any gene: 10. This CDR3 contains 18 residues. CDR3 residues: CASSQTQTLAGDYNEQFF. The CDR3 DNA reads TGTGCCAGCAGCCAAACCCAAACCCTAGCGGGGGACTACAATGAGCAGTTCTTC.

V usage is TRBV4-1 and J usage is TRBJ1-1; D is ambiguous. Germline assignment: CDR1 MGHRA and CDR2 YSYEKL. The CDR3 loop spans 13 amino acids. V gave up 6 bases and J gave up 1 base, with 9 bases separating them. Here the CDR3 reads CASSFYRNTEAFF. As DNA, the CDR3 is TGCGCCAGCAGTTTCTATCGGAACACTGAAGCTTTCTTT.

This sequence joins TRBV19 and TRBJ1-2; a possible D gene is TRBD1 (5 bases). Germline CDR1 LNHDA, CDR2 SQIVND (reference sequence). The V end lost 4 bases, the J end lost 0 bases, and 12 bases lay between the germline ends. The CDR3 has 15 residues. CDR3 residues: CASSKGPTANYGYTF. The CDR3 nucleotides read TGTGCCAGTAGTAAGGGGCCAACTGCTAACTATGGCTACACCTTC.

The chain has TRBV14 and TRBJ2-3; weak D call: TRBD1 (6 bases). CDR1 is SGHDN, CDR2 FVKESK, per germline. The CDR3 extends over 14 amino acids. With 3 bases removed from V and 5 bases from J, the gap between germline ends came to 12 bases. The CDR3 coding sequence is TGTGCCAGCAGCCAGCAACCCAGGGGAGATACGCAGTATTTT. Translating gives CASSQQPRGDTQYF.

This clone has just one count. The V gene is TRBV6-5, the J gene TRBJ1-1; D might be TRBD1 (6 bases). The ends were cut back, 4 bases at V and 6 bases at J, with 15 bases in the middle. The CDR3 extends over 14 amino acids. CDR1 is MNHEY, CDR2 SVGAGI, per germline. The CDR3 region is CASSLYRDAAEAFF. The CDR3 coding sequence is TGTGCCAGCAGTTTGTACAGGGATGCGGCTGAAGCTTTCTTT.

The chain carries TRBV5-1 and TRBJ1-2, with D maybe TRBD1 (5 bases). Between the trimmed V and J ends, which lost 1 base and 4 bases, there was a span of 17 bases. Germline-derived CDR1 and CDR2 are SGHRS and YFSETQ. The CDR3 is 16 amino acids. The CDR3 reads CASSLTGLGPVYGYTF. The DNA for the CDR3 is TGCGCCAGCAGCTTGACAGGATTAGGACCCGTCTATGGCTACACCTTC.

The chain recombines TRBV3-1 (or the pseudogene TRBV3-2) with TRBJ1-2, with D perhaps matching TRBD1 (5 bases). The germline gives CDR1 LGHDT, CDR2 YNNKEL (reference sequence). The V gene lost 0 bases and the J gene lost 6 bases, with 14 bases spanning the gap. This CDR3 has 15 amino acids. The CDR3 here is CASSQDLRRQNGYTF. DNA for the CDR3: TGTGCCAGCAGCCAAGATCTGCGCAGACAGAATGGCTACACCTTC.

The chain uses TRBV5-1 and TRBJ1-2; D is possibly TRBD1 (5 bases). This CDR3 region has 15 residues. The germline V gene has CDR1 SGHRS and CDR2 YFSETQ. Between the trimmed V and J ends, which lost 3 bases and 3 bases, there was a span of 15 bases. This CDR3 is CASSSGHPWDYGYTF. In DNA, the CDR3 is TGCGCCAGCAGCTCCGGACACCCCTGGGACTATGGCTACACCTTC.

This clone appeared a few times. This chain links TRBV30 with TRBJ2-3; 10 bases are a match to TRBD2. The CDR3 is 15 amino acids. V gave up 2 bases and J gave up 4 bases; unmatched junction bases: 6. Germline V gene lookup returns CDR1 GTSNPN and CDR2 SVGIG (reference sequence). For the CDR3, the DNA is TGTGCCTGGAGTCAGGGTAGCGGGGGGCCAGATACGCAGTATTTT. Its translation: CAWSQGSGGPDTQYF.

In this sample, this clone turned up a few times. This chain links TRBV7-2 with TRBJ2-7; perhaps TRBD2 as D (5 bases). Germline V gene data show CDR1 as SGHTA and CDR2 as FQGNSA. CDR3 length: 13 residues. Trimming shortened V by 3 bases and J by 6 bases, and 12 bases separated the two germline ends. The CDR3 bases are TGTGCCAGCAGCTTTCAACGGGGTATCGAGCAGTACTTC. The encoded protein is CASSFQRGIEQYF. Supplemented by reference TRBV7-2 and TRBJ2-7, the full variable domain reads GAGVSQSPSNKVTEKGKDVELRCDPISGHTALYWYRQSLGQGLEFLIYFQGNSAPDKSGLPSDRFSAERTGGSVSTLTIQRTQQEDSAVYLCASSFQRGIEQYFGPGTRLTVT.

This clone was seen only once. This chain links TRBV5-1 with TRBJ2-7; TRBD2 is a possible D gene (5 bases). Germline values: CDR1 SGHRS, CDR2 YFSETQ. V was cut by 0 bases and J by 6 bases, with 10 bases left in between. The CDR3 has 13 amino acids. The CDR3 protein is CASSLEEGSEQYF. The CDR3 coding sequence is TGCGCCAGCAGCTTGGAGGAAGGGAGCGAGCAGTACTTC.

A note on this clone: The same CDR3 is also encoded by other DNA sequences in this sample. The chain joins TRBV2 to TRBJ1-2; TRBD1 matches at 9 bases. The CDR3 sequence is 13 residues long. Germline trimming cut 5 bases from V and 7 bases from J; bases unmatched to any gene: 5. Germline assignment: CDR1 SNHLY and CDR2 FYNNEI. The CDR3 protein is CASSPQGAGGYTF. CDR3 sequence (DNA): TGTGCCAGCAGTCCACAGGGGGCGGGTGGCTACACCTTC.

The CDR3 here is CASAPRAGNTIYF. The DNA of the CDR3 is TGTGCCAGTGCCCCCCGGGCTGGAAACACCATATATTTT. This chain connects TRBV27 to TRBJ1-3; D call uncertain. The CDR3 loop spans 13 amino acids. Germline V gives CDR1 MNHEY, CDR2 SMNVEV (reference sequence). V gave up 9 bases and J gave up 2 bases, with 11 bases separating them.

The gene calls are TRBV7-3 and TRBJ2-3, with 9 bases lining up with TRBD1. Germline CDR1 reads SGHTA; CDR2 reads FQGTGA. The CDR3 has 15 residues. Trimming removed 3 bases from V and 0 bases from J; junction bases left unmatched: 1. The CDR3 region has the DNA TGTGCCAGCAGCTTGGACAGGGGTAGCACAGATACGCAGTATTTT. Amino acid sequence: CASSLDRGSTDTQYF. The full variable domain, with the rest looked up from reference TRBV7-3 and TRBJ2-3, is GAGVSQTPSNKVTEKGKYVELRCDPISGHTALYWYRQSLGQGPEFLIYFQGTGAADDSGLPNDRFFAVRPEGSVSTLKIQRTERGDSAVYLCASSLDRGSTDTQYFGPGTRLTVL.